This TCR beta chain was sequenced during a study of blood T cells in healthy people across ages. Study in general: Template switching captured about one barcoded beta molecule per two T cells.

Turning to this clonotype: Its antigen is not known.

A J-beta primer mix and a sample-barcoded 5' primer were used in a second PCR of roughly 6 to 11 cycles. TCRdb re-called the 5' RACE reads with MiXCR, one entry per CDR3 protein. This table holds under 2 million distinct CDR3 sequences, 30% to 35% found once. Extracted total RNA amounted to at least 5.5 micrograms for each sample. General observations from the study: When set beside aged donors, long-lived donors presented more naive CD4+ cells and higher diversity.

The receptor's source is a woman aged 25 to 45 in good health. The sequencing sample was made of blood.

The CDR3 loop reads CASSGRDFTYEQYF. CDR3 DNA: TGTGCCAGCAGCGGACGGGACTTTACTTACGAGCAGTACTTC. V gene TRBV11-2 combines with J gene TRBJ2-4; D may be TRBD2 (6 bases). The assigned J gene may be wrong: the sequence end matches TRBJ2-7 better. Germline V gene data show CDR1 as SGHAT and CDR2 as FQNNGV. This CDR3 is built from 14 residues.